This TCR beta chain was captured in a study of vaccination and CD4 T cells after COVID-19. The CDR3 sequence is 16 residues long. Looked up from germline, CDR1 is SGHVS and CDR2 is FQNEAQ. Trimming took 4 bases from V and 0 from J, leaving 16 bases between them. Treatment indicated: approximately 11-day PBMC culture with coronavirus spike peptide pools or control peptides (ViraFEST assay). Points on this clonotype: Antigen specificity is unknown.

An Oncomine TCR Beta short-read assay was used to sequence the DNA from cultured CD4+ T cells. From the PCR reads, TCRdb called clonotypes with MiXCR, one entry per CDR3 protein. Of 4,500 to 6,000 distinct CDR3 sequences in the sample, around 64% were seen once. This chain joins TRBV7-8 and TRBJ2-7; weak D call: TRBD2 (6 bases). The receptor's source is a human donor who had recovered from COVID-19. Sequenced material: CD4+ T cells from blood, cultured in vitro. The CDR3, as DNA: TGTGCCAGCAGCTCATCTTCCGGGGGTCACTCCTACGAGCAGTACTTC. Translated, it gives CASSSSSGGHSYEQYF.